The 32 T cell receptor beta chains presented below share a single source sample, sequenced in a study of T-cell reconstitution after alpha-beta-depleted transplantation in children. Unique molecular identifiers were used to barcode this TCRbeta library. TCRdb recomputed calls from the PCR reads with MiXCR, one row per CDR3 protein. The repertoire holds about 460,000 distinct CDR3 sequences, with roughly a tenth as singletons. The sequencing used PBMCs, collected before TCRalphabeta/CD19-depleted stem cell transplant. These receptors were collected from a child aged 2-15 years with inherited bone marrow failure, due to receive a stem cell transplant.

This clonotype was found many times. The J gene is TRBJ2-1, the V gene TRBV11-2; 11 bases match TRBD2. CDR1 SGHAT and CDR2 FQNNGV come from the germline V gene. The CDR3 sequence is 19 residues long. V trimming: 5 bases; J trimming: 6 bases; junction bases outside the gene matches: 18. This CDR3 reads CASSLSLLAGVKGGNEQFF. The CDR3 bases are TGTGCCAGCAGCCTAAGCTTACTAGCGGGAGTTAAGGGCGGCAATGAGCAGTTCTTC. The variable domain in full, with the rest retrieved from reference TRBV11-2 and TRBJ2-1, is EAGVAQSPRYKIIEKRQSVAFWCNPISGHATLYWYQQILGQGPKLLIQFQNNGVVDDSQLPKDRFSAERLKGVDSTLKIQPAKLEDSAVYLCASSLSLLAGVKGGNEQFFGPGTRLTVL.

There are many counts of this clonotype. This chain joins TRBV27 and TRBJ2-2; 8 bases fit TRBD2. CDR1 is MNHEY, CDR2 SMNVEV, per germline (reference sequence). V lost 10 bases to trimming and J lost 6 bases; unmatched junction nucleotides: 4. This CDR3 contains 12 residues. The CDR3 bases are TGTGCCACGGGAGGGGAAGCCGGGGAGCTGTTTTTT. Translated, it gives CATGGEAGELFF.

This clonotype was detected ten times or more. This chain joins TRBV5-1 and TRBJ1-6; no clear D. V lost 7 bases and J lost 7, with 18 bases in between. Germline lookup yields CDR1 SGHRS and CDR2 YFSETQ. This CDR3 is 15 amino acids long. CDR3 DNA: TGCGCCAGCGGAACCACCTCGGCGGGGAATTCACCCCTCCACTTT. Translating it yields CASGTTSAGNSPLHF.

There are many counts of this clonotype. The chain recombines TRBV24-1 with TRBJ2-2, with D tentatively TRBD2 (6 bases). Germline CDR1 and CDR2: KGHDR and SFDVKD. There are 17 residues in the CDR3. With 4 bases removed from V and 6 bases from J, the gap between germline ends came to 20 bases. This CDR3 reads CATSDHPLGEEAGELFF. CDR3 DNA: TGTGCCACCAGTGACCACCCTTTGGGGGAGGAGGCCGGGGAGCTGTTTTTT.

Turning to this clonotype: Compared with germline, one end of the junction differs, possibly owing to a read error. J is TRBJ2-7 and V is TRBV20-1, with 16 bases lining up with TRBD2. Germline CDR1 is DFQATT and CDR2 is SNEGSKA (reference sequence). This CDR3 has 16 amino acids. The CDR3 bases are TGCTGTGCTAGTGGGACTAGCGGGAGGGAGGCCTACGAGCAGTACTTC. Protein sequence: CCASGTSGREAYEQYF.

This clonotype was counted many times. The chain uses TRBV4-1 and TRBJ2-2; D is perhaps TRBD1 (5 bases). The germline gives CDR1 MGHRA, CDR2 YSYEKL. Trimming left V 3 bases short and J 7 bases short, with 12 bases between. The CDR3 is 14 residues long. In DNA form, the CDR3 reads TGCGCCAGCAGCCAGAAGGGGTCTGGCGGGGAGCTGTTTTTT. Amino acids: CASSQKGSGGELFF.

This clonotype has more than one count but fewer than ten. This chain connects TRBV5-1 to TRBJ1-4, with D tentatively TRBD1 (5 bases). The CDR3 runs to 15 residues. Germline V gene lookup returns CDR1 SGHRS and CDR2 YFSETQ. Between the trimmed V and J ends, which lost 4 bases and 0 bases, there was a span of 10 bases. The CDR3 loop reads CASSVGRSTNEKLFF. The CDR3 DNA is TGCGCCAGCAGCGTGGGACGGTCAACTAATGAAAAACTGTTTTTT.

This clonotype was counted many times. This chain joins TRBV29-1 and TRBJ2-1, with 7 bases identical to TRBD2. The CDR3 extends over 12 amino acids. Germline trimming cut 8 bases from V and 5 bases from J; bases unmatched to any gene: 6. CDR1 is SQVTM and CDR2 is ANQGSEA in the germline V gene. CDR3 protein: CSLRDYHNEQFF. DNA for the CDR3: TGCAGCCTCCGGGACTACCACAATGAGCAGTTCTTC.

This clonotype occurred many times. The chain employs TRBV4-3 and TRBJ1-1; D remains ambiguous. The CDR3 loop spans 13 amino acids. V lost 3 bases and J 3 bases, leaving 8 bases between the germline ends. CDR1 LGHNA and CDR2 YSLEER come from the germline V gene. CDR3 sequence: CASSHLEDTEAFF. The CDR3 region has the DNA TGCGCCAGCAGCCACTTGGAGGACACTGAAGCTTTCTTT.

This clonotype has a count of ten or more. This rearrangement joins TRBV27 to TRBJ2-3; 9 bases are a match to TRBD2. Germline V gives CDR1 MNHEY, CDR2 SMNVEV (reference sequence). This CDR3 spans 17 amino acids. With V trimmed by 2 bases and J by 0 bases, 6 bases remained unmatched. CDR3 region: CASSLMGLATSTDTQYF. CDR3 in DNA: TGTGCCAGCAGTTTAATGGGACTAGCTACTAGCACAGATACGCAGTATTTT.

V and J are TRBV12-3 or TRBV12-4 and TRBJ2-1; TRBD2 agrees at 8 bases. Germline trimming cut 2 bases from V and 4 bases from J; bases unmatched to any gene: 4. This CDR3 contains 15 residues. The CDR3 DNA reads TGTGCCAGCAGTTTACACCTAGCGGGTTACAATGAGCAGTTCTTC. Protein product: CASSLHLAGYNEQFF.

This clonotype was recorded a few times. The chain links TRBV4-3 to TRBJ1-2; D not resolved. The CDR3 sequence is 16 residues long. The germline CDR1 and CDR2 sequences are LGHNA and YSLEER. The V end was cut by 4 bases, the J end by 9 bases, with 24 bases between. The CDR3 sequence is CASSRGIMEWALRYTF. The CDR3 DNA is TGCGCCAGCAGCCGCGGTATAATGGAGTGGGCCTTACGCTACACCTTC.

This clonotype occurred many times. The chain couples TRBV24-1 to TRBJ2-3, with a possible D match to TRBD2 (6 bases). This CDR3 spans 14 amino acids. Germline CDR1 is KGHDR and CDR2 is SFDVKD. V gave up 4 bases and J gave up 3 bases, with 10 bases separating them. The chain's CDR3 is CATSDYSGTDTQYF. CDR3 coding DNA: TGTGCCACCAGTGACTATAGCGGTACAGATACGCAGTATTTT.

This clonotype was observed at least ten times. The V call is TRBV5-5, the J call TRBJ2-3; possibly TRBD1 or TRBD2 for D (5 bases each). The germline V gene has CDR1 SGHKS and CDR2 YYEKEE (reference sequence). CDR3 length equals 15 residues. V was pared by 3 bases and J by 1 base, with 12 bases between. CDR3 protein: CASSWDPGGTDTQYF. The CDR3 nucleotides read TGTGCCAGCAGCTGGGACCCCGGCGGCACAGATACGCAGTATTTT. The variable domain in full, completed from reference TRBV5-5 and TRBJ2-3, reads DAGVTQSPTHLIKTRGQQVTLRCSPISGHKSVSWYQQVLGQGPQFIFQYYEKEERGRGNFPDRFSARQFPNYSSELNVNALLLGDSALYLCASSWDPGGTDTQYFGPGTRLTVL.

This clonotype was seen ten or more times. The chain employs TRBV7-9 and TRBJ2-1, with 7 bases aligning to TRBD2. Germline V gene lookup returns CDR1 SEHNR and CDR2 FQNEAQ (reference sequence). Trimming at V came to 1 base and at J to 1 base, leaving 7 bases not matched to a gene. This CDR3 spans 17 amino acids. CDR3: CASSLGEGGASYNEQFF. CDR3 coding DNA: TGTGCCAGCAGCTTAGGAGAGGGAGGGGCGTCCTACAATGAGCAGTTCTTC.

This clonotype came up many times. The chain combines TRBV7-6 with TRBJ2-7, with 9 bases that match TRBD1. Germline lookup yields CDR1 SGHVS and CDR2 FNYEAQ. V trimming: 3 bases; J trimming: 5 bases; junction bases outside the gene matches: 5. The CDR3 extends over 14 amino acids. CDR3 DNA sequence: TGTGCCAGCAGCTTCTGGACAGGGGTGAACGAGCAGTACTTC. Translated, it gives CASSFWTGVNEQYF.

This clonotype came up many times. This sequence joins TRBV27 and TRBJ1-2, with D maybe TRBD1 (6 bases). CDR1 is MNHEY and CDR2 is SMNVEV in the germline V gene (reference sequence). V dropped 1 base and J dropped 4 bases, with 13 bases sitting between them. The CDR3 runs 15 residues. The CDR3 protein is CASSLLWGAGYGYTF. In DNA, the CDR3 is TGTGCCAGCAGTTTATTATGGGGGGCCGGCTATGGCTACACCTTC.

This clonotype was picked up a small number of times. The gene calls are TRBV10-3 and TRBJ1-3; D is ambiguous. CDR1 and CDR2 (germline): ENHRY, SYGVKD. Trimming took 8 bases from V and 4 from J, leaving 15 bases between them. The CDR3 length is 14 residues. CDR3 nucleotides: TGTGCCATCCTGAGAGGTCCAGCGGGAAACACCATATATTTT. Amino acids: CAILRGPAGNTIYF.

CDR3 sequence reads: CASRMVGTGGGWDGEQFF. In DNA form, the CDR3 reads TGTGCCAGCAGGATGGTGGGGACAGGGGGCGGTTGGGACGGTGAGCAGTTCTTC. V and J are TRBV12-3 or TRBV12-4 and TRBJ2-1; 12 bases are shared with TRBD1. V lost 6 bases to trimming and J lost 9 bases; unmatched junction nucleotides: 18. The CDR3 length is 18 residues.

The chain joins TRBV7-9 to TRBJ2-7, with D uncertain. Looked up from germline, CDR1 is SEHNR and CDR2 is FQNEAQ (reference sequence). V dropped 2 bases and J dropped 4 bases, with 18 bases sitting between them. CDR3 size: 16 residues. The CDR3 coding sequence is TGTGCCAGCAGCTTAACCCCCGGATACTCTGAATACGAGCAGTACTTC. It codes for CASSLTPGYSEYEQYF.

Ten or more counts support this clonotype. This rearrangement joins TRBV5-5 to TRBJ2-1; D call uncertain. V was trimmed by 4 bases and J by 7 bases, leaving 15 bases between them. The CDR3 runs to 14 residues. CDR1 and CDR2 from the germline V gene are SGHKS and YYEKEE (reference sequence). Here the CDR3 reads CASSLSLDWNEQFF. CDR3 in DNA: TGTGCCAGCAGCCTGAGCCTAGATTGGAATGAGCAGTTCTTC.

This clonotype was observed many times. V gene TRBV29-1 combines with J gene TRBJ1-2, with unresolved D. Germline values: CDR1 SQVTM, CDR2 ANQGSEA. This CDR3 comprises 12 residues. Trimming left V 4 bases short and J 7 bases short, with 13 bases between. The chain's CDR3 is CSVGGSGGGYTF. CDR3 nucleotides: TGCAGCGTTGGAGGAAGCGGTGGTGGCTACACCTTC. The whole variable domain, remainder taken from reference TRBV29-1 and TRBJ1-2, is SAVISQKPSRDICQRGTSLTIQCQVDSQVTMMFWYRQQPGQSLTLIATANQGSEATYESGFVIDKFPISRPNLTFSTLTVSNMSPEDSSIYLCSVGGSGGGYTFGSGTRLTVV.

This clonotype has ten or more counts. The genes are TRBV20-1 and TRBJ2-1; D perhaps matches TRBD2 (5 bases). V lost 4 bases and J 3 bases, leaving 13 bases between the germline ends. CDR3 size: 14 residues. In germline, CDR1 is DFQATT, CDR2 SNEGSKA (reference sequence). The CDR3 region is CSATGNTLYNEQFF. DNA for the CDR3: TGCAGTGCTACCGGGAATACCCTCTACAATGAGCAGTTCTTC.

There are a few counts of this clonotype. The V and J genes are TRBV5-6 and TRBJ2-5; 8 nucleotides align to TRBD1. CDR3 size: 13 residues. The V segment lost 3 bases and the J segment 4 bases; nucleotides outside the gene matches: 2. In germline, CDR1 is SGHDT, CDR2 YYEEEE. In nucleotides, the CDR3 is TGTGCCAGCAGCTACGGACAGGGAGAGACCCAGTACTTC. Its translation: CASSYGQGETQYF. The full variable domain, in which reference TRBV5-6 and TRBJ2-5 provide the parts outside the CDR3, is DAGVTQSPTHLIKTRGQQVTLRCSPKSGHDTVSWYQQALGQGPQFIFQYYEEEERQRGNFPDRFSGHQFPNYSSELNVNALLLGDSALYLCASSYGQGETQYFGPGTRLLVL.

This clonotype was picked up many times. The rearrangement links TRBV2 to TRBJ2-7; the D call may be TRBD1 or TRBD2 (5 bases each). The CDR3 spans 11 residues. The V gene lost 7 bases and the J gene lost 5 bases, with 9 bases spanning the gap. Germline lookup yields CDR1 SNHLY and CDR2 FYNNEI. This CDR3 is CASNGAHEQYF. CDR3 bases: TGTGCCAGCAACGGGGCTCACGAGCAGTACTTC.

This clonotype appeared many times. This chain joins TRBV5-1 and TRBJ2-4; D gene uncertain. V was trimmed by 7 bases and J by 9 bases, leaving 17 bases between them. The germline V gene encodes CDR1 SGHRS and CDR2 YFSETQ. The CDR3 sequence is 13 residues long. The CDR3 spells CASFDPPLGIQYF. Written as DNA, the CDR3 is TGCGCCAGCTTCGACCCCCCATTGGGCATTCAGTACTTC.

This clonotype occurred many times. The chain has TRBV6-1 and TRBJ2-1, with D perhaps matching TRBD2 (5 bases). This CDR3 is 13 amino acids long. V was cut by 8 bases and J by 4 bases, with 12 bases left in between. Germline V gene lookup returns CDR1 MNHNS and CDR2 SASEGT. This CDR3 is CASAPRAYNEQFF. The DNA for the CDR3 is TGTGCCAGCGCGCCGCGGGCTTACAATGAGCAGTTCTTC.

The chain links TRBV28 to TRBJ2-5; TRBD1 is a possible D gene (5 bases). Germline V CDR1 and CDR2: MDHEN, SYDVKM. The CDR3 loop spans 14 amino acids. V was clipped by 6 bases and J by 4 bases, with 15 bases between them. The CDR3 DNA reads as TGTGCCAGCAGCCCCCTACAGGACGCAGAGACCCAGTACTTC. Encoded protein: CASSPLQDAETQYF.

This clonotype has at least ten counts. This rearrangement joins TRBV10-2 to TRBJ2-3; 10 positions agree with TRBD1. Germline V CDR1 and CDR2: WSHSY, SAAADI. The trim removed 5 bases at V and 5 bases at J, leaving 10 bases unmatched. The CDR3 is 16 residues long. The CDR3 loop is CASSTRTGGDGDTQYF. In DNA, the CDR3 is TGCGCCAGCAGTACCCGGACAGGGGGAGATGGAGATACGCAGTATTTT.

In this sample, this clonotype turned up many times. The chain recombines TRBV4-3 with TRBJ2-7; maybe TRBD1 (6 bases). Germline lookup yields CDR1 LGHNA and CDR2 YSLEER. This CDR3 comprises 13 residues. V lost 2 bases and J 3 bases, leaving 8 bases between the germline ends. The CDR3 is CASSQSQGYEQYF. CDR3 bases: TGCGCCAGCAGCCAATCACAGGGCTACGAGCAGTACTTC.

This clonotype was counted many times. The V call is TRBV7-9, the J call TRBJ2-5; 7 nucleotides align to TRBD2. CDR1 SEHNR and CDR2 FQNEAQ come from the germline V gene (reference sequence). The CDR3 is made up of 14 amino acids. Trimming cost V 2 bases and J 5 bases; bases outside gene matches: 5. For the CDR3, the DNA is TGTGCCAGCAGCTTATACGCGGGAGTGGAGACCCAGTACTTC. Its protein product is CASSLYAGVETQYF.

This clonotype turned up a few times. The J gene is TRBJ2-1, the V gene TRBV15; D is tentatively TRBD1 or TRBD2 (6 bases each). Trimming took off 2 bases at V and 3 bases at J, with 14 bases between the two ends. Germline assignment: CDR1 LNHNV and CDR2 YYDKDF (reference sequence). The length of the CDR3 is 16 residues. CDR3 amino acids: CATSRRGRDLYNEQFF. As DNA, the CDR3 is TGTGCCACCAGCAGACGGGGGCGGGACCTCTACAATGAGCAGTTCTTC.